This is a list of T cell receptor beta chains from one sample in a study of patients and donors after allogeneic stem cell transplantation. TCRdb re-called the RT-PCR reads through MiXCR, storing one row per CDR3 protein. The sample contains 70,000 to 95,000 distinct CDR3 sequences, 5% of which appear only once. The sequencing input was blood, either unsorted or a sorted T cell fraction (not recorded which). These receptors were obtained from a human donor who was either an allogeneic HSCT recipient or a stem cell or donor lymphocyte infusion donor (not recorded which). It is not recorded whose cells these are; they may come from a transplant donor. CDR3s include the opening cysteine and the closing phenylalanine or tryptophan. A D gene is named only where the DNA matches it firmly. Only part of the rows carry a size: once, few, many, or a class if the clone is expanded.

D,V,J,size,CDR3,DNA
TRBD1,TRBV5-4,TRBJ2-2,many,CASSSKDRGNTGELFF,TGTGCCAGCAGCTCGAAGGACAGGGGAAACACCGGGGAGCTGTTTTTT
.,TRBV5-1,TRBJ1-1,many,CASSSDGYTEAFF,TGCGCCAGCAGCTCGGACGGGTACACTGAAGCTTTCTTT
.,TRBV29-1,TRBJ2-7,many,CSVSQYTNYEQYF,TGCAGCGTTTCCCAATACACGAACTACGAGCAGTACTTC
.,TRBV27,TRBJ2-1,.,CASSRGGLQQFF,TGTGCCAGCAGTCGGGGCGGCCTTCAGCAGTTCTTC
TRBD2,TRBV18,TRBJ2-2,.,CASSPYNVAGTSVRLSGELFF,TGTGCCAGCTCACCATACAATGTAGCCGGGACTAGCGTCCGTCTATCCGGGGAGCTGTTTTTT
.,TRBV12-3/TRBV12-4,TRBJ2-2,.,CASSPVNTGELFF,TGTGCCAGCAGCCCAGTCAACACCGGGGAGCTGTTTTTT
.,TRBV5-1,TRBJ1-1,few,CASSLTDTEAFF,TGCGCCAGCAGCTTGACGGACACTGAAGCTTTCTTT
.,TRBV5-1,TRBJ1-1,many,CASSFDGGTEAFF,TGCGCCAGCAGCTTTGACGGGGGGACTGAAGCTTTCTTT
TRBD1,TRBV14,TRBJ2-1,many,CASSDFWKDRGIGEQFF,TGTGCCAGCAGCGACTTTTGGAAGGACAGGGGGATTGGTGAGCAGTTCTTC
.,TRBV7-2,TRBJ2-4,many,CASSPMDRRAKNIQYF,TGTGCCAGCAGCCCCATGGACCGGAGGGCCAAAAACATTCAGTACTTC
TRBD2,TRBV19,TRBJ2-1,.,CASSIGASGRERNEQFF,TGTGCCAGTAGTATAGGGGCTAGCGGGAGGGAAAGGAATGAGCAGTTCTTC
TRBD2,TRBV5-4,TRBJ2-1,.,CASSLGGTSGRSYNEQFF,TGTGCCAGCAGCTTGGGGGGGACTAGCGGGAGGTCCTACAATGAGCAGTTCTTC
TRBD1,TRBV20-1,TRBJ2-7,many,CSAYGGTGGDEQYF,TGCAGTGCTTACGGTGGGACAGGTGGCGACGAGCAGTACTTC
TRBD1,TRBV19,TRBJ1-1,few,CASRNRQGTEAFF,TGTGCCAGTCGAAATCGACAGGGAACCGAAGCTTTCTTT
TRBD1,TRBV7-8,TRBJ1-4,many,CASSPRTGVNEKLFF,TGTGCCAGCAGCCCCAGGACAGGGGTGAATGAAAAACTGTTTTTT
.,TRBV10-3,TRBJ2-2,.,CAISESGDRNTGELFF,TGTGCCATCAGTGAGTCGGGCGACAGAAACACCGGGGAGCTGTTTTTT
.,TRBV5-4,TRBJ2-7,.,CASSWLGSREQYF,TGTGCCAGCAGCTGGTTAGGGTCGAGAGAGCAGTACTTC
.,TRBV7-9,TRBJ2-1,many,CASSLVVNEQFF,TGTGCCAGCAGCTTAGTAGTTAATGAGCAGTTCTTC
.,TRBV20-1,TRBJ2-1,many,CSARLSTRDFQTDEQFF,TGCAGTGCTAGACTATCGACACGGGACTTCCAGACGGATGAGCAGTTCTTC
.,TRBV5-5,TRBJ2-7,many,CASSSSGYYEQYF,TGTGCCAGCAGCTCCAGCGGATACTACGAGCAGTACTTC
.,TRBV20-1,TRBJ2-1,.,CSASAIQSGVYNEQFF,TGCAGTGCTAGCGCTATCCAGTCGGGGGTCTACAATGAGCAGTTCTTC
.,TRBV12-5,TRBJ1-5,many,CASGPESGNQPQHF,TGTGCTAGTGGGCCGGAGTCTGGCAATCAGCCCCAGCATTTT
TRBD2,TRBV9,TRBJ2-5,many,CASSVEREPGETQYF,TGTGCCAGCAGCGTAGAGCGGGAGCCGGGGGAGACCCAGTACTTC
TRBD2,TRBV5-1,TRBJ2-3,.,CASSLEGLAKVDTQYF,TGCGCCAGCAGCTTGGAAGGACTAGCAAAGGTTGATACGCAGTATTTT
TRBD2,TRBV3-1,TRBJ2-3,many,CASSQGTSGTQYF,TGTGCCAGCAGCCAAGGGACTAGCGGAACGCAGTATTTT
TRBD1,TRBV5-5,TRBJ1-2,.,CASSSGFRTGDYGYTF,TGTGCCAGCAGCTCCGGATTCAGGACAGGAGACTATGGCTACACCTTC
.,TRBV24-1,TRBJ1-4,many,CATSEPGDEKLFF,TGTGCCACCAGTGAGCCGGGAGATGAAAAACTGTTTTTT
.,TRBV12-3/TRBV12-4,TRBJ1-1,many,CASSRPAGVSTEAFF,TGTGCCAGCAGCAGACCTGCAGGGGTTTCGACTGAAGCTTTCTTT
.,TRBV18,TRBJ2-1,many,CASSPGDFNEQFF,TGTGCCAGCTCACCGGGGGACTTCAATGAGCAGTTCTTC
.,TRBV28,TRBJ1-2,.,CASSGGTNYGYTF,TGTGCCAGCAGTGGTGGGACTAACTATGGCTACACCTTC
TRBD2,TRBV29-1,TRBJ2-5,many,CSGASGETQYF,TGCAGCGGAGCTAGCGGAGAGACCCAGTACTTC
TRBD2,TRBV5-1,TRBJ2-7,.,CPSSLMGGGTYEQYF,TGCCCCAGCAGCTTGATGGGGGGAGGGACCTACGAGCAGTACTTC
TRBD2,TRBV5-1,TRBJ2-1,many,CASSSGLAGNNEQFF,TGCGCCAGCAGTTCCGGACTAGCGGGGAACAATGAGCAGTTCTTC
.,TRBV24-1,TRBJ1-5,many,CATSEGTLNQPQHF,TGTGCCACCAGTGAGGGGACATTAAATCAGCCCCAGCATTTT
.,TRBV5-1,TRBJ1-4,few,CASSLRRVGSSTNEKLFF,TGCGCCAGCAGCTTGCGCAGGGTGGGATCTTCAACTAATGAAAAACTGTTTTTT